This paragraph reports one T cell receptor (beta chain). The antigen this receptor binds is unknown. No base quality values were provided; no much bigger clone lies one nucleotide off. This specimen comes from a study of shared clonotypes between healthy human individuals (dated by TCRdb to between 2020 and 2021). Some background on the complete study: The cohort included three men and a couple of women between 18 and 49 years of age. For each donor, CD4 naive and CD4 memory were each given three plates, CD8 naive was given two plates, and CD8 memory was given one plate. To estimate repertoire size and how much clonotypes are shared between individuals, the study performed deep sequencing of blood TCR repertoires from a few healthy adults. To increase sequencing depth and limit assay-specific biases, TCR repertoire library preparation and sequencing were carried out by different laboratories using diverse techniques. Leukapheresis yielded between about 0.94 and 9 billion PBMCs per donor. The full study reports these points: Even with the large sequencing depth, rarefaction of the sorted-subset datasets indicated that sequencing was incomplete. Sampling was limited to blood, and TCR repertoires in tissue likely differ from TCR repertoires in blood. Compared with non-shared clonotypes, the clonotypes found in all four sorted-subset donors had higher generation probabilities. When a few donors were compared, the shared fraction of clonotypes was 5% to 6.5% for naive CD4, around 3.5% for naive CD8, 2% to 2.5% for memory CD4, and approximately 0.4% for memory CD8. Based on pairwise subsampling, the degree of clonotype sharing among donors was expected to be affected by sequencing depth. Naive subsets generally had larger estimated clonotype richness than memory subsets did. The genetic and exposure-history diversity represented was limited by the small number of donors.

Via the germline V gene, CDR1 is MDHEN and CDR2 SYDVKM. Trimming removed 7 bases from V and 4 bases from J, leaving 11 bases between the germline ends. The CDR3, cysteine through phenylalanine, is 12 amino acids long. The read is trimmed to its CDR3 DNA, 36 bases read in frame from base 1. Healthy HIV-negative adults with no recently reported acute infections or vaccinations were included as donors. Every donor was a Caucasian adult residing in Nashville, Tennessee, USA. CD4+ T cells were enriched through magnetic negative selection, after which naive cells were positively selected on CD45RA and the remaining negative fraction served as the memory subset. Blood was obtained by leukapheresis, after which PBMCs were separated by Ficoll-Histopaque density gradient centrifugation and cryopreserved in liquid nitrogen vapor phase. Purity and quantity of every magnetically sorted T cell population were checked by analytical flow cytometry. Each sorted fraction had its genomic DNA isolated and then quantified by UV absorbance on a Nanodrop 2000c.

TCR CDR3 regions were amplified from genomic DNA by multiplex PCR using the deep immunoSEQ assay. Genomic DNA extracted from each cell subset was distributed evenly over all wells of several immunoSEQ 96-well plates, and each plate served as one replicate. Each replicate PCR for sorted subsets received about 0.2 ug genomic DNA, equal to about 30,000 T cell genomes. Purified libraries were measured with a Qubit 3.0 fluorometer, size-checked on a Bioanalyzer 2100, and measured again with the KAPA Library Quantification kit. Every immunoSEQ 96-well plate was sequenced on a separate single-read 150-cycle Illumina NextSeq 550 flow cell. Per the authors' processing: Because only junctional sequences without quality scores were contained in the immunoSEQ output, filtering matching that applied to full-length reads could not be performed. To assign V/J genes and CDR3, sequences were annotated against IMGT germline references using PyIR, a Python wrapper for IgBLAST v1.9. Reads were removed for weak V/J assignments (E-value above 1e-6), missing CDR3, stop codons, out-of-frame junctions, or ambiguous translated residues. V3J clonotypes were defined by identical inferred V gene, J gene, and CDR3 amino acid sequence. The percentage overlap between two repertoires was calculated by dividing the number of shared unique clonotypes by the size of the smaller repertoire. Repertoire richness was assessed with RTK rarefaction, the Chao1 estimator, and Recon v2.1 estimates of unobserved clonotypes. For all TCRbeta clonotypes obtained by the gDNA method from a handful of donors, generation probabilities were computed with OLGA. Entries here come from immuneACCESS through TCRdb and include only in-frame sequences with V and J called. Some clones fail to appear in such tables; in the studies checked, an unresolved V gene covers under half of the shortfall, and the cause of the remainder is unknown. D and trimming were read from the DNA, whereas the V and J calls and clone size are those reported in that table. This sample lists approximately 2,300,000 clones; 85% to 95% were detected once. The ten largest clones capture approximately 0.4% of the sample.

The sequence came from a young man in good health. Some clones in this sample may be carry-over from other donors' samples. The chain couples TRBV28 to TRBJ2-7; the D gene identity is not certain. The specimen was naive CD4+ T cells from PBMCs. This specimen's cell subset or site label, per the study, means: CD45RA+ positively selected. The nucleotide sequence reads TGTGCCAGCACTGATACGGATTACGAGCAGTACTTC. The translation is CASTDTDYEQYF.